This T cell receptor (beta chain) was identified in a study of blood T cell repertoires in COVID-19. Trimming at V came to 0 bases and at J to 5 bases, leaving 22 bases not matched to a gene. The CDR3 is 21 residues long. Some clones are missing from TCRdb's copy, which holds only in-frame ones; the method was immunoSEQ multiplex PCR. This sample has about 490,000 clones, with 70% to 90% found just once. This clone was detected a few times. The sample comprised peripheral blood. This chain joins TRBV23-1 and TRBJ2-5; 9 bases match TRBD1. TRBV23-1 is classed as an ORF, of uncertain function. This clonotype was sampled from a human donor in a cohort sampled during active COVID-19. CDR3 nucleotide sequence: TGCGCCAGCAGTCAATCGAGGGACAGGGAGTCCATATACTTCTTTTTGGAGACCCAGTACTTC. Amino acid sequence: CASSQSRDRESIYFFLETQYF.